Each of the 18 T cell receptor beta chains below was sequenced from the same sample in a study of control samples from healthy donors and cancer patients. The data were produced by immunoSEQ multiplex PCR, yet TCRdb's version contains in-frame clones alone and is incomplete. The repertoire holds 130,000 to 150,000 clones, 91% seen once, with about 3% in the top ten. Sequencing used blood. The receptors here all came from a man aged 30-40 years in good health.

The V call is TRBV24-1, the J call TRBJ2-1, with D uncertain. Germline V CDR1 and CDR2: KGHDR, SFDVKD. The V end lost 3 bases, the J end lost 5 bases, and 10 bases lay between the germline ends. This CDR3 spans 14 amino acids. CDR3 bases: TGTGCCACCAGTGATGGTAAAGCCGACAATGAGCAGTTCTTC. Translating gives CATSDGKADNEQFF.

The gene calls are TRBV21-1 and TRBJ2-7; no DNA check was done on the table's D call, TRBD1. TRBV21-1 is deemed a pseudogene. CDR3 length: 17 residues. Here the CDR3 reads CASSLTNPKETGNEQYF. The DNA of the CDR3 is TGTGCCAGCAGTCTGACAAACCCGAAAGAGACAGGGAACGAGCAGTACTTC.

This chain links TRBV5-8 with TRBJ1-6; D gene uncertain. Germline-derived CDR1 and CDR2 are SGHTS and YDEGEE. This CDR3 has 14 residues. Trimming stripped 4 bases from V and 10 bases from J, with 15 bases between. CDR3 bases: TGTGCCAGCAGCGTGGACGGCCCCAGGTCACCCCTCCACTTT. It codes for CASSVDGPRSPLHF.

The chain combines TRBV5-1 with TRBJ1-1; D ambiguous. The V gene lost 4 bases and the J gene lost 3 bases, with 13 bases spanning the gap. From germline, CDR1 is SGHRS and CDR2 YFSETQ. The CDR3 is made up of 14 amino acids. The CDR3 region is CASSLWVEDTEAFF. DNA for the CDR3: TGCGCCAGCAGCCTGTGGGTCGAGGACACTGAAGCTTTCTTT.

This sequence joins TRBV28 and TRBJ1-6; the D is unclear. Trimming stripped 7 bases from V and 14 bases from J, with 18 bases between. Germline CDR1 and CDR2: MDHEN and SYDVKM. The CDR3 totals 13 residues. CDR3 DNA sequence: TGTGCCAGCATTGGCCAGGAAAGTAGGACCCTCCACTTT. Residues: CASIGQESRTLHF.

Notes on this clone: At one end the junction does not follow the germline gene, possibly because of a read error. The rearrangement links TRBV9 to TRBJ2-3, with TRBD2 matching 11 bases. Germline CDR1 SGDLS, CDR2 YYNGEE. This CDR3 contains 15 residues. The CDR3 bases are TGTGCCAGCAGTGTAGCGGGGGGGCCCGCAGATACGCAGTATTTT. Translating it yields CASSVAGGPADTQYF.

CDR3 loop: CASSYQERSGTIYF. The CDR3 bases are TGTGCCAGCAGTTACCAGGAGAGATCCGGCACCATATATTTT. The J gene is TRBJ1-3, the V gene TRBV6-6; D is unclear. Trimming left V 2 bases short and J 9 bases short, with 14 bases between. The CDR3 has 14 amino acids. The germline gives CDR1 MNHNY, CDR2 SVGAGI (reference sequence).

The CDR3 sequence is CASSPRDTHTGELFF. The DNA of the CDR3 is TGCGCCAGCAGCCCCCGGGACACCCACACCGGGGAGCTGTTTTTT. The V call is TRBV5-1, the J call TRBJ2-2, with a tentative D call TRBD1 (6 bases). The CDR3 length is 15 residues. The V end lost 4 bases, the J end lost 3 bases, and 13 bases lay between the germline ends. Germline CDR1 is SGHRS and CDR2 is YFSETQ. Supplemented by reference TRBV5-1 and TRBJ2-2, the full variable domain reads KAGVTQTPRYLIKTRGQQVTLSCSPISGHRSVSWYQQTPGQGLQFLFEYFSETQRNKGNFPGRFSGRQFSNSRSEMNVSTLELGDSALYLCASSPRDTHTGELFFGEGSRLTVL.

V is TRBV12-5 and J is TRBJ1-2, with a weak D call TRBD1 (6 bases). Trimming cost V 0 bases and J 2 bases, with 13 bases left between them. The CDR3 is made up of 16 amino acids. Germline lookup yields CDR1 LGHNT and CDR2 FRNRAP. The CDR3 region is CASGLVFHRANYGYTF. CDR3 in DNA: TGTGCTAGTGGTTTGGTATTCCACAGGGCCAACTATGGCTACACCTTC. Full variable domain (outside the CDR3, taken from reference TRBV12-5 and TRBJ1-2): DARVTQTPRHKVTEMGQEVTMRCQPILGHNTVFWYRQTMMQGLELLAYFRNRAPLDDSGMPKDRFSAEMPDATLATLKIQPSEPRDSAVYFCASGLVFHRANYGYTFGSGTRLTVV.

The chain combines TRBV11-3 with TRBJ2-2; the match to TRBD1 covers 7 bases. The CDR3 has 15 amino acids. V shed 5 bases and J 6 bases; nucleotides not matched to a gene: 9. Germline V gives CDR1 SGHNT, CDR2 YENEEA. The CDR3 DNA reads as TGTGCCAGCAGCCCCCGACAGGGATCGGCCGGGGAGCTGTTTTTT. Protein product: CASSPRQGSAGELFF.

The chain combines TRBV6-5 with TRBJ2-3, with TRBD2 matching over 7 bases. The junction had 8 bases not matched to a gene; V was cut back by 2 bases and J by 6 bases. CDR1 is MNHEY and CDR2 is SVGAGI in the germline V gene. This CDR3 contains 15 residues. The CDR3 is CASSYLAGARDTQYF. CDR3 DNA: TGTGCCAGCAGTTACCTGGCGGGAGCACGCGATACGCAGTATTTT.

The chain couples TRBV9 to TRBJ2-2, with D perhaps matching TRBD1 (6 bases). The CDR3 consists of 15 residues. CDR1 is SGDLS and CDR2 is YYNGEE in the germline V gene. Trimming pared 0 bases from V and 2 bases from J, leaving 8 bases between. CDR3 loop: CASSVGTANTGELFF. Written as DNA, the CDR3 is TGTGCCAGCAGCGTAGGGACAGCAAACACCGGGGAGCTGTTTTTT.

This chain connects TRBV7-3 to TRBJ2-2; D not certain. The CDR3 has 15 amino acids. The germline V gene encodes CDR1 SGHTA and CDR2 FQGTGA. The germline V and J ends were trimmed by 1 base and 4 bases, with 10 bases remaining between them. The CDR3 bases are TGTGCCAGCAGCTTAAGGCACAGCTCCACCGGGGAGCTGTTTTTT. Translated: CASSLRHSSTGELFF.

This clone has more than one count but fewer than ten. This chain links TRBV27 with TRBJ2-3; TRBD2 matches at 9 bases. Germline lookup yields CDR1 MNHEY and CDR2 SMNVEV (reference sequence). CDR3 size: 15 residues. V lost 8 bases, J lost 2 bases, and 8 bases stayed unmatched. The CDR3 is CASGFSGGYTDTQYF. The CDR3 nucleotides read TGTGCCAGCGGCTTTAGCGGGGGATACACAGATACGCAGTATTTT.

As regards this clone: This same CDR3 is encoded by further DNA sequences in the sample. This chain links TRBV27 with TRBJ2-1; D may correspond to TRBD1 or TRBD2 (5 bases each). CDR3 length equals 15 residues. V lost 0 bases and J lost 1, with 7 bases in between. CDR1 and CDR2 from the germline V gene are MNHEY and SMNVEV (reference sequence). CDR3 sequence reads: CASSLSRGSYNEQFF. CDR3 in DNA: TGTGCCAGCAGTTTATCGAGGGGATCCTACAATGAGCAGTTCTTC.

This chain connects TRBV9 to TRBJ1-2, with D maybe TRBD1 (5 bases). Trimming took off 3 bases at V and 0 bases at J, with 9 bases between the two ends. Germline values: CDR1 SGDLS, CDR2 YYNGEE. The CDR3 sequence is 14 residues long. CDR3 residues: CASSEGAANYGYTF. In nucleotides, the CDR3 is TGTGCCAGCAGCGAAGGGGCGGCTAACTATGGCTACACCTTC.

This chain joins TRBV29-1 and TRBJ2-3; TRBD1 matches at 10 bases. V shed 7 bases, J shed 3 bases, and the junction held 4 bases outside the gene matches. Germline CDR1 SQVTM, CDR2 ANQGSEA. This CDR3 has 13 amino acids. DNA for the CDR3: TGCAGCGCCCCGGGACAGGGGACAGATACGCAGTATTTT. Translating it yields CSAPGQGTDTQYF.

In DNA form, the CDR3 reads TGTGCCAGCAGCTTCGGGACAGCTATGAACACTGAAGCTTTCTTT. Translating it yields CASSFGTAMNTEAFF. The V gene is TRBV7-2, the J gene TRBJ1-1; the match to TRBD1 covers 7 bases. The J segment lost 0 bases and the V segment lost 3 bases, leaving 4 bases of the junction unmatched. Germline V gene lookup returns CDR1 SGHTA and CDR2 FQGNSA. This CDR3 comprises 15 residues.